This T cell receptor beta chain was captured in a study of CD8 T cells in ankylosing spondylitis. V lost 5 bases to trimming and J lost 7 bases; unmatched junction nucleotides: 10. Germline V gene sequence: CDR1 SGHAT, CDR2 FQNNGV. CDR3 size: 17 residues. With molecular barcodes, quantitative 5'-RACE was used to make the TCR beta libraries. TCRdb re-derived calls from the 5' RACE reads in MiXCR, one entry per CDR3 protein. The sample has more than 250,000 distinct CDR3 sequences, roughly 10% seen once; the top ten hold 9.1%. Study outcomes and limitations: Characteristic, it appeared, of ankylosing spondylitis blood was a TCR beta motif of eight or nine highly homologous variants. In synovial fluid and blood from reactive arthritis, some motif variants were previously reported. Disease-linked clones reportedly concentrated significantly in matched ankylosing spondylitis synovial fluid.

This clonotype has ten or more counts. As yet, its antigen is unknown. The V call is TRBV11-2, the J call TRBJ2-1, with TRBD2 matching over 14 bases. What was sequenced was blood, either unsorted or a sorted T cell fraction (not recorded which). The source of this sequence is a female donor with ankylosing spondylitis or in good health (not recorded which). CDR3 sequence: CASSPGTSGRLKNEQFF. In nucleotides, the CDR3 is TGTGCCAGCAGCCCCGGGACTAGCGGGAGATTGAAGAATGAGCAGTTCTTC. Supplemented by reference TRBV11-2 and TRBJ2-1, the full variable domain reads EAGVAQSPRYKIIEKRQSVAFWCNPISGHATLYWYQQILGQGPKLLIQFQNNGVVDDSQLPKDRFSAERLKGVDSTLKIQPAKLEDSAVYLCASSPGTSGRLKNEQFFGPGTRLTVL.